One sample yielded the 16 T cell receptor beta chains listed below, sequenced in a study of OX40 agonist ivuxolimab in advanced cancers. TCRdb's table, derived via immunoSEQ multiplex PCR, lists solely in-frame clones and lacks some. The table lists about 20,000 clones, roughly 80% of them singletons. Specimen: CD4+ or CD8+ T cells sorted from blood, collected in a trial of the OX40 agonist ivuxolimab. These receptors originate from an adult with an advanced solid tumor such as melanoma, head and neck, liver or kidney cancer.

The chain links TRBV9 to TRBJ2-3; TRBD1 matches at 7 bases. The CDR3 is 15 amino acids. Per germline, CDR1 SGDLS and CDR2 YYNGEE. The V and J ends lost 3 bases and 3 bases, in that order; junction bases with no gene match: 7. The CDR3: CASSGRQGSTDTQYF. As DNA, the CDR3 is TGTGCCAGCAGCGGCCGACAGGGAAGTACAGATACGCAGTATTTT.

The rearrangement uses TRBV27 and TRBJ2-4; 8 bases map to TRBD2. The germline V gene has CDR1 MNHEY and CDR2 SMNVEV (reference sequence). The CDR3 spans 20 residues. With V trimmed by 5 bases and J by 2 bases, 20 bases remained unmatched. Written as DNA, the CDR3 is TGTGCCAGCAGTCCATACGGGGGGGCCGATTCTTCGTGGACCAAAAACATTCAGTACTTC. Its translation is CASSPYGGADSSWTKNIQYF.

On this clone itself: Other DNA sequences of this sample code for an identical CDR3. The CDR3 DNA sequence: TGTGCCAGCAGTTTAACAGGGTCCTCTGGAAACACCATATATTTT. Translated, it gives CASSLTGSSGNTIYF. The genes are TRBV27 and TRBJ1-3, with a possible D match to TRBD1 (6 bases). Germline CDR1 reads MNHEY; CDR2 reads SMNVEV (reference sequence). V shed 2 bases and J shed 0 bases, with 8 bases lying between them. The length of the CDR3 is 15 residues.

In its sample, this clone was seen a few times. The rearrangement links TRBV4-3 to TRBJ1-5; TRBD1 is a possible D gene (6 bases). The germline V and J ends were trimmed by 0 bases and 6 bases, with 12 bases remaining between them. The CDR3 consists of 15 residues. Germline CDR1 is LGHNA and CDR2 is YSLEER. Written as DNA, the CDR3 is TGCGCCAGCAGCCAAGAGGAGGGGGGGCGTCAGCCCCAGCATTTT. Amino acids: CASSQEEGGRQPQHF.

This chain links TRBV6-1 with TRBJ2-3; D uncertain. This CDR3 region has 12 residues. The V end was cut by 7 bases, the J end by 2 bases, with 7 bases between. Germline V CDR1 and CDR2: MNHNS, SASEGT. The DNA for the CDR3 is TGTGCCAGCACAGAATACACAGATACGCAGTATTTT. This encodes CASTEYTDTQYF.

This clone has just a few counts. In nucleotides, the CDR3 is TGTGCCAGAAGCTCACGGACTTCCTACGAGCAGTACTTC. This gives the protein CARSSRTSYEQYF. V and J are TRBV7-5 and TRBJ2-7; the table names TRBD2, a call not compared with the DNA. TRBV7-5 is termed a pseudogene. There are 13 residues in the CDR3.

The chain recombines TRBV7-9 with TRBJ1-5, with D perhaps matching TRBD1 (5 bases). This CDR3 region has 16 residues. The V gene's germline CDR1 is SEHNR and CDR2 FQNEAQ (reference sequence). Trimming took off 1 base at V and 8 bases at J, with 18 bases between the two ends. The CDR3 DNA follows: TGTGCCAGCAGCTTAGTGGGGACCGGCCCTCACGAGCCCCAGCATTTT. It is translated as CASSLVGTGPHEPQHF. The whole variable domain, filled in from reference TRBV7-9 and TRBJ1-5, reads DTGVSQNPRHKITKRGQNVTFRCDPISEHNRLYWYRQTLGQGPEFLTYFQNEAQLEKSRLLSDRFSAERPKGSFSTLEIQRTEQGDSAMYLCASSLVGTGPHEPQHFGDGTRLSIL.

CDR3 region: CASRGVASNQPQHF. The CDR3 bases are TGTGCCAGCAGAGGGGTGGCAAGCAATCAGCCCCAGCATTTT. The chain is built from TRBV27 and TRBJ1-5; maybe TRBD1 (5 bases). V dropped 6 bases and J dropped 1 base, with 10 bases sitting between them. Germline lookup yields CDR1 MNHEY and CDR2 SMNVEV (reference sequence). This CDR3 region has 14 residues.

The chain links TRBV27 to TRBJ2-3, with TRBD1 matching over 7 bases. Trimming took 5 bases from V and 2 from J; bases not matched to a gene: 13. In germline, CDR1 is MNHEY, CDR2 SMNVEV (reference sequence). The CDR3 consists of 17 residues. CDR3 in DNA: TGTGCCAGCAGTAAAATCACCCTACAGGGGTCCACAGATACGCAGTATTTT. This encodes CASSKITLQGSTDTQYF.

The chain employs TRBV27 and TRBJ2-7, with a possible D match to TRBD2 (6 bases). Germline CDR1 and CDR2: MNHEY and SMNVEV (reference sequence). V lost 3 bases and J 5 bases, leaving 20 bases between the germline ends. CDR3 size: 16 residues. The CDR3 DNA follows: TGTGCCAGCAGTTTGTCCTATGGGGGGATCGCCCACGAGCAGTACTTC. This encodes CASSLSYGGIAHEQYF.

V is TRBV9 and J is TRBJ2-7; 8 nucleotides line up with TRBD2. With 3 bases clipped from V and 8 bases from J, the junction kept 19 bases outside the gene matches. Germline V gene data show CDR1 as SGDLS and CDR2 as YYNGEE. This CDR3 has 17 amino acids. In DNA, the CDR3 is TGTGCCAGCAGCGAGAGCCAGGGAGGGCTAGCGGGCCTGAAGCAGTACTTC. Translated, it gives CASSESQGGLAGLKQYF.

The gene calls are TRBV5-6 and TRBJ2-1; the match to TRBD1 covers 10 bases. The ends lost 3 bases at V and 4 bases at J; junction bases unmatched: 1. Germline CDR1 reads SGHDT; CDR2 reads YYEEEE. The CDR3 is made up of 14 amino acids. CDR3 sequence: CASSWGQGYNEQFF. In DNA, the CDR3 is TGTGCCAGCAGCTGGGGACAGGGGTACAATGAGCAGTTCTTC.

The chain is built from TRBV7-2 and TRBJ2-7; 9 nucleotides align to TRBD2. Trimming cost V 3 bases and J 2 bases; bases outside gene matches: 2. Germline lookup yields CDR1 SGHTA and CDR2 FQGNSA. The CDR3 loop spans 14 amino acids. The CDR3 region is CASSFSGGAYEQYF. The DNA for the CDR3 is TGTGCCAGCAGCTTTAGCGGGGGAGCCTACGAGCAGTACTTC.

The V and J genes are TRBV6-5 and TRBJ1-1, with D hard to call. This CDR3 is built from 13 residues. V was trimmed by 5 bases and J by 5 bases, leaving 12 bases between them. CDR1 and CDR2 from the germline V gene are MNHEY and SVGAGI. The CDR3, as DNA: TGTGCCAGCAGTCCGGGCCAAGGGACTGAAGCTTTCTTT. This gives the protein CASSPGQGTEAFF.

In its sample, this clone was seen a few times. The V call is TRBV30, the J call TRBJ2-1, with a tentative D call TRBD2 (7 bases). With 2 bases removed from V and 8 bases from J, the gap between germline ends came to 16 bases. There are 14 residues in the CDR3. The germline CDR1 and CDR2 sequences are GTSNPN and SVGIG (reference sequence). The DNA of the CDR3 is TGTGCCTGGAGTTGGGGGGGGGCTTCTTATGAGCAGTTCTTC. Its protein product is CAWSWGGASYEQFF. The whole variable domain, remainder taken from reference TRBV30 and TRBJ2-1, is SQTIHQWPATLVQPVGSPLSLECTVEGTSNPNLYWYRQAAGRGLQLLFYSVGIGQISSEVPQNLSASRPQDRQFILSSKKLLLSDSGFYLCAWSWGGASYEQFFGPGTRLTVL.

This chain links TRBV10-3 with TRBJ2-2; tentative D call: TRBD1 (6 bases). This CDR3 is 14 amino acids long. V was trimmed by 6 bases and J by 1 base, leaving 9 bases between them. From germline, CDR1 is ENHRY and CDR2 SYGVKD. CDR3 DNA sequence: TGTGCCATCAGCCCGACAGGGAACACCGGGGAGCTGTTTTTT. Translating gives CAISPTGNTGELFF.